This T cell receptor beta chain was obtained from a study of neoadjuvant anti-PD-1 for oral cavity cancer. Time point noted: after neoadjuvant nivolumab, at surgical resection. Cohort: HPV-negative, locally advanced oral cavity squamous cell carcinoma patients. Overall study findings and caveats: Treg/Th17 ratio rose with pretreatment blood and fell with post-treatment tumor TCRbeta clonality.

The table came from immunoSEQ multiplex PCR; TCRdb's copy has only in-frame clones and leaves some out. The sample lists 14,000 or so clones, roughly 70% occurring once. Trimming removed 4 bases from V and 8 bases from J, with 13 bases in between. This CDR3 has 13 amino acids. CDR1 and CDR2 (germline): SGHTS, YDEGEE. In the case of this clone: Antigen: not known.

The chain joins TRBV5-8 to TRBJ1-5; D gene uncertain. This clonotype was obtained from a person aged 40 to 85 with oral cavity squamous cell carcinoma. The material was PBMCs, obtained after nivolumab (anti-PD-1) treatment. The CDR3 DNA reads TGTGCCAGCAGCCCTCCTCCCCGTGAGCCCCAGCATTTT. This sequence encodes CASSPPPREPQHF.